Below are 3 T cell receptor beta chains sequenced from a single sample in a study of blood T cell repertoires in COVID-19 (TCRdb year 2020). Library method: the immunoSEQ multiplex PCR assay. TCRdb carries this immuneACCESS record with in-frame sequences only. Its versions omit some clonotypes, under half of them owing to an unresolved V gene in the studies checked, with the rest unexplained. This sample holds more than 85,000 clones; 87% were observed only once. Around 5.3% of the sample rests with the top ten. What was sequenced was peripheral blood. The receptors derive from a woman between 45 and 60 years old with COVID-19, enrolled during active disease.

This chain links TRBV9 with TRBJ1-1; D is perhaps TRBD1 (5 bases). Germline V gene lookup returns CDR1 SGDLS and CDR2 YYNGEE. The CDR3 consists of 13 residues. Trimming pared 4 bases from V and 2 bases from J, leaving 9 bases between. CDR3 region: CASSNGQNTEAFF. The CDR3 DNA reads as TGTGCCAGCAGCAACGGACAAAACACTGAAGCTTTCTTT. Using reference TRBV9 and TRBJ1-1 for the parts outside the CDR3, the full variable domain is DSGVTQTPKHLITATGQRVTLRCSPRSGDLSVYWYQQSLDQGLQFLIQYYNGEERAKGNILERFSAQQFPDLHSELNLSSLELGDSALYFCASSNGQNTEAFFGQGTRLTVV.

The chain employs TRBV14 and TRBJ2-3; 12 nucleotides align to TRBD1. V trimming: 1 base; J trimming: 1 base; junction bases outside the gene matches: 0. This CDR3 comprises 16 residues. Germline CDR1 SGHDN, CDR2 FVKESK. The CDR3 DNA reads as TGTGCCAGCAGCCAAGGGGACAGGGGGCGCACAGATACGCAGTATTTT. Encoded protein: CASSQGDRGRTDTQYF.

The chain employs TRBV12-3 or TRBV12-4 and TRBJ2-1; D is ambiguous. This CDR3 spans 13 amino acids. V shed 6 bases and J shed 4 bases, with 10 bases lying between them. The CDR3 DNA is TGTGCCAGCAGCACCGAGAGTTACAATGAGCAGTTCTTC. As protein: CASSTESYNEQFF.